A single TCR beta chain is shown here with its context. No antigen is known for it. The data originate from a study of T cells in Graves' hyperthyroidism and ophthalmopathy. Study as a whole: Peripheral blood collection took place at initial diagnosis, before any treatment. General study results and limits: Onset of ophthalmopathy came a median roughly 6 months after the model predicted it.

Germline V CDR1 and CDR2: KGHSH, LQKENI. V was shortened by 3 bases and J by 4 bases, with 12 bases between the two germline ends. This CDR3 is built from 14 residues. Clinicians diagnosed patients from clinical symptoms, serum thyroxine and TRAb, thyroid ultrasound and orbital computed tomography. From RNA transcripts, TCR beta CDR3 regions were amplified. First-round RT-PCR of the TCR CDR3 relied on the HTBI primer set. TCRdb itself ran the multiplex PCR reads through MiXCR, one entry per CDR3 protein. The sample holds over 700,000 distinct CDR3 sequences, 35% seen once. The receptor's source is a woman aged 40 to 50 with Graves' hyperthyroidism. Sequencing used blood. The chain uses TRBV18 and TRBJ1-2; D uncertain. CDR3 protein: CASSPSRESYGYTF. CDR3 sequence (DNA): TGTGCCAGCTCACCGAGCCGGGAGAGCTATGGCTACACCTTC.